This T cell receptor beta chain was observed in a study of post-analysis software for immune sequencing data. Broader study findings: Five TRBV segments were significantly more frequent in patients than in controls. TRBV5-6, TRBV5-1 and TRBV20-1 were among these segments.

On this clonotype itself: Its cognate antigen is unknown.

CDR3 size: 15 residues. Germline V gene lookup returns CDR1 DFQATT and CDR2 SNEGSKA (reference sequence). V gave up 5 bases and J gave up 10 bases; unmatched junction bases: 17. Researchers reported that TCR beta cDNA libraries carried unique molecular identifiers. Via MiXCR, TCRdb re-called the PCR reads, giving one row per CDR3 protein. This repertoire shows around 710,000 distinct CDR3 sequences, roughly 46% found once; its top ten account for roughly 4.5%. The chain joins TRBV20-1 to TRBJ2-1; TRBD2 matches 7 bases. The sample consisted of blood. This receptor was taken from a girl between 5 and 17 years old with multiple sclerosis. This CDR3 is CSAPPDVGGRREQFF. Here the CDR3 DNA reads TGCAGTGCTCCCCCAGACGTGGGAGGGCGACGAGAGCAGTTCTTC.